These 8 T cell receptor beta chains were all obtained from the same sample, sequenced in a study of regulatory T cells in long-lasting Graves disease. Time point meaning: persistent/refractory GD, antithyroid drugs over 5 years with positive TRAb. RNA from PBMCs was the source of the TCR library. With iRepertoire HTBI primers and Arm-PCR of CDR3 regions, TCR beta libraries were built. TCRdb re-called the multiplex PCR reads with MiXCR, one entry per CDR3 protein. The sample lists roughly 400,000 distinct CDR3 sequences, around 20% occurring once. The sample in question was peripheral blood mononuclear cells (PBMCs), obtained when the disease was refractory, from a patient treated with antithyroid drugs. Source of these receptors: a female donor with Graves disease.

This clonotype was seen repeatedly, ten times or more. The rearrangement links TRBV7-9 to TRBJ2-7; TRBD1 aligns across 10 bases. With 5 bases clipped from V and 4 bases from J, the junction kept 2 bases outside the gene matches. The CDR3 sequence is 13 residues long. CDR1 is SEHNR and CDR2 is FQNEAQ in the germline V gene (reference sequence). CDR3 region: CASSGQGEYEQYF. Here the CDR3 DNA reads TGTGCCAGCAGCGGACAGGGGGAATACGAGCAGTACTTC.

At least ten counts were recorded for this clonotype. This chain joins TRBV27 and TRBJ2-2; either TRBD1 or TRBD2 may supply D (6 bases each). The CDR3 has 17 residues. Trimming removed 0 bases from V and 4 bases from J, with 15 bases in between. In germline, CDR1 is MNHEY, CDR2 SMNVEV (reference sequence). CDR3 nucleotide sequence: TGTGCCAGCAGTTTATCATCCGGGGGCGCGACCACCGGGGAGCTGTTTTTT. Amino acid sequence: CASSLSSGGATTGELFF.

This clonotype was picked up one time. A much larger clone differs by one base, so this may be a read error. The CDR3 DNA reads TGCAGCGTTGAAACTGGGGAGGAGGCAGAGACCCAGTACTTC. Translated, it gives CSVETGEEAETQYF. V gene TRBV29-1 combines with J gene TRBJ2-5; TRBD2 is a possible D gene (6 bases). CDR1 is SQVTM, CDR2 ANQGSEA, per germline. The CDR3 has 14 residues. Trimming shortened V by 2 bases and J by 4 bases, and 14 bases separated the two germline ends.

There are a few counts of this clonotype. A read error is possible here, since a much larger clone lies one base away. The V call is TRBV6-1, the J call TRBJ2-7; a weak D match, TRBD1 (6 bases). From germline, CDR1 is MNHNS and CDR2 SASEGT. The CDR3 is 13 residues long. V was trimmed by 6 bases and J by 0 bases, leaving 9 bases between them. This chain's CDR3 is CASSRTVSYEQYF. DNA for the CDR3: TGTGCCAGCAGCCGGACAGTCTCCTACGAGCAGTACTTC.

Notes on this clonotype: The missing conserved phenylalanine or tryptophan at the end of this CDR3 makes a read error likely. This chain joins TRBV12-3 or TRBV12-4 and TRBJ2-2, with 7 bases matching TRBD1. V lost 6 bases to trimming and J lost 2 bases; unmatched junction nucleotides: 6. The CDR3 runs to 15 residues. The CDR3 spells CASRATGANTGELFL. The DNA for the CDR3 is TGTGCCAGCAGGGCCACAGGGGCTAACACCGGGGAGCTGTTTCTT.

Only a few counts were recorded for this clonotype. The V gene is TRBV28, the J gene TRBJ1-1; TRBD1 agrees at 8 bases. This CDR3 region has 14 residues. In germline, CDR1 is MDHEN, CDR2 SYDVKM. The V segment lost 6 bases and the J segment 4 bases; nucleotides outside the gene matches: 7. The CDR3, as DNA: TGTGCCAGCAGACCACCAGGGGGCTTCACTGAAGCTTTCTTT. It specifies CASRPPGGFTEAFF. The entire variable domain, with the rest obtained from reference TRBV28 and TRBJ1-1, is as follows: DVKVTQSSRYLVKRTGEKVFLECVQDMDHENMFWYRQDPGLGLRLIYFSYDVKMKEKGDIPEGYSVSREKKERFSLILESASTNQTSMYLCASRPPGGFTEAFFGQGTRLTVV.

As regards this clonotype: Lacking the conserved final phenylalanine or tryptophan, this CDR3 likely reflects a read error. The chain employs TRBV19 and TRBJ1-1; maybe TRBD1 (6 bases). Trimming took off 8 bases at V and 1 base at J, with 14 bases between the two ends. Germline CDR1 is LNHDA and CDR2 is SQIVND (reference sequence). CDR3 size: 14 residues. CDR3 loop: CASCQGIPNTEAFL. The CDR3 DNA is TGTGCCAGTTGTCAGGGGATTCCGAACACTGAAGCTTTCTTG.

The J gene is TRBJ1-2, the V gene TRBV29-1; a possible D gene is TRBD1 (5 bases). The CDR3 spans 11 residues. Trimming removed 6 bases at V and 6 bases at J, with 11 bases between. Germline assignment: CDR1 SQVTM and CDR2 ANQGSEA. The CDR3 DNA sequence: TGCAGCGTGGACGCAGGGAATGGCTACACCTTC. This codes for CSVDAGNGYTF.